Listed below are T cell receptor beta chains from one sample, sequenced in a study of persistence of HIV-infected CD4 T cells. Sequencing was performed with immunoSEQ multiplex PCR; in TCRdb, only in-frame clones are kept and a portion is missing. The sample lists more than 30,000 clones; roughly 86% were seen once. These receptors' antigens are unknown. Sequencing used CD4+ T cells sorted from PBMCs after approximately 18-hour stimulation, obtained from a patient who received antiretroviral therapy. Receptor source: an adult man with HIV who was CMV-seropositive. Each CDR3 is given with its conserved first and last residue. The order of the fields is V gene, clone size, J gene, D gene, CDR3 protein, CDR3 DNA. A D gene is named only where the DNA matches it firmly. Clone sizes are given selectively: once, few, many, or a class where the clone is expanded.

>TRBV19|NA|TRBJ1-1|NA
CASSPGHTALAFF
TGTGCCAGTAGTCCCGGACACACCGCCTTGGCTTTCTTT
>TRBV7-2|once|TRBJ2-1|TRBD2
CASSLTGTSNEQFF
TGTGCCAGCAGCTTGACCGGGACTAGCAATGAGCAGTTCTTC
>TRBV2|NA|TRBJ1-5|NA
CASKGWNSNQPQHF
TGTGCCAGCAAGGGGTGGAATAGCAATCAGCCCCAGCATTTT
>TRBV6-6|NA|TRBJ1-5|NA
CASSYSDQPQHF
TGTGCCAGCAGTTACTCGGATCAGCCCCAGCATTTT
>TRBV15|NA|TRBJ2-7|NA
CATSRDPGPEGLEQYF
TGTGCCACCAGCAGAGATCCTGGCCCGGAGGGCCTCGAGCAGTACTTC
>TRBV4-3|NA|TRBJ2-3|NA
CASSQEGLRIGGTDTQYF
TGCGCCAGCAGCCAAGAGGGGCTGCGGATAGGAGGCACAGATACGCAGTATTTT
>TRBV14|NA|TRBJ2-7|NA
CASSQSTRYEQYF
TGTGCCAGCAGCCAATCGACCCGCTACGAGCAGTACTTC
>TRBV9|NA|TRBJ1-5|TRBD1
CASSASGGWDQPQHF
TGTGCCAGCAGCGCATCAGGGGGCTGGGATCAGCCCCAGCATTTT
>TRBV5-4|NA|TRBJ2-2|TRBD2
CASSSLAGKELFF
TGTGCCAGCAGCTCTTTAGCGGGGAAGGAGCTGTTTTTT
>TRBV5-5|NA|TRBJ1-2|TRBD1
CASSPQQGRYGYTF
TGTGCCAGCAGCCCCCAACAGGGGCGCTATGGCTACACCTTC
>TRBV20-1|NA|TRBJ1-2|NA
CSAIFANGYTF
TGCAGTGCTATTTTCGCAAATGGCTACACCTTC
>TRBV18|NA|TRBJ2-2|NA
CASSPPPTGELFF
TGTGCCAGCTCACCACCTCCCACCGGGGAGCTGTTTTTT
>TRBV7-3|NA|TRBJ2-5|NA
CASSLSQLETQYF
TGTGCCAGCAGCTTAAGTCAGCTGGAGACCCAGTACTTC
>TRBV19|few|TRBJ1-2|TRBD1
CASSRGQGPNYGYTF
TGTGCCAGTAGTAGGGGACAGGGGCCTAACTATGGCTACACCTTC
>TRBV6-5|NA|TRBJ2-5|TRBD2
CASSYTSGGGGETQYF
TGTGCCAGCAGTTACACTAGCGGGGGGGGAGGGGAGACCCAGTACTTC
>TRBV10-3|NA|TRBJ2-7|TRBD2
CAISETTRASGSYEQYF
TGTGCCATCAGTGAGACCACCCGGGCTAGCGGGAGCTACGAGCAGTACTTC
>TRBV14|few|TRBJ2-2|NA
CASSPNDFIGAGELFF
TGTGCCAGCAGCCCCAATGACTTTATTGGAGCCGGGGAGCTGTTTTTT
>TRBV27|once|TRBJ1-2|TRBD1
CASSLYQGANYGYTF
TGTGCCAGCAGTTTATATCAGGGGGCTAACTATGGCTACACCTTC
>TRBV7-3|NA|TRBJ2-7|NA
CASSLMPESSYEQYF
TGTGCCAGCAGCTTAATGCCTGAGAGCTCCTACGAGCAGTACTTC
>TRBV3-1/TRBV3-2|NA|TRBJ2-7|NA
CASSRGTAYEQYF
TGTGCCAGCAGCCGCGGGACAGCCTACGAGCAGTACTTC
>TRBV5-1|NA|TRBJ2-7|TRBD2
CASSFLAGASYEQYF
TGCGCCAGCAGCTTCCTAGCGGGGGCCTCCTACGAGCAGTACTTC
>TRBV6-2/TRBV6-3|NA|TRBJ2-1|NA
CASSHRLDNEQFF
TGTGCCAGCAGTCACAGGCTGGACAATGAGCAGTTCTTC
>TRBV10-3|few|TRBJ1-4|TRBD1
CAISRQGFNEKLFF
TGTGCCATCAGTAGACAGGGTTTTAATGAAAAACTGTTTTTT
>TRBV5-1|NA|TRBJ2-1|TRBD1
CASSVPQGVVHNEQFF
TGCGCCAGCAGCGTGCCTCAGGGGGTTGTCCACAATGAGCAGTTCTTC
>TRBV3-1/TRBV3-2|NA|TRBJ1-2|NA
CASSQRGTNYGYTF
TGTGCCAGCAGCCAAAGGGGAACAAACTATGGCTACACCTTC
>TRBV7-2|NA|TRBJ2-7|TRBD1
CASSPQTGGPGEQYF
TGTGCCAGCAGCCCCCAGACAGGGGGCCCGGGGGAGCAGTACTTC
>TRBV20-1|once|TRBJ2-7|NA
CSASSLRVQSSYEQYF
TGCAGTGCTAGTTCGCTGAGGGTACAGAGCTCCTACGAGCAGTACTTC
>TRBV4-1|NA|TRBJ1-1|NA
CASSQPKQRQDTEAFF
TGCGCCAGCAGCCAACCGAAACAGCGACAGGACACTGAAGCTTTCTTT
>TRBV6-5|NA|TRBJ1-2|NA
CASSDSGLFYGYTF
TGTGCCAGCAGTGACTCGGGCCTTTTTTATGGCTACACCTTC
>TRBV7-2|NA|TRBJ1-2|NA
CASSLVGGANYGYTF
TGTGCCAGCAGCTTAGTAGGGGGTGCTAACTATGGCTACACCTTC
>TRBV30|NA|TRBJ2-6|NA
CAWSVQGIGANVLTF
TGTGCCTGGAGTGTTCAAGGGATCGGGGCCAACGTCCTGACTTTC
>TRBV10-3|NA|TRBJ2-7|TRBD1
CAISSGTGSYEQYF
TGTGCCATCAGTTCCGGGACAGGTTCCTACGAGCAGTACTTC
>TRBV5-1|NA|TRBJ2-7|TRBD2
CASSLDSGRAREQYF
TGCGCCAGCAGCTTGGATAGCGGGAGGGCTCGGGAGCAGTACTTC
>TRBV10-3|NA|TRBJ2-5|TRBD1
CAIRDRGPEETQYF
TGTGCCATCAGGGACAGGGGACCTGAGGAGACCCAGTACTTC
>TRBV7-2|NA|TRBJ1-1|NA
CASRDPGGTEAFF
TGTGCCAGCAGGGACCCCGGGGGAACTGAAGCTTTCTTT
>TRBV7-8|NA|TRBJ2-5|TRBD2
CASSLSQREPQETQYF
TGTGCCAGCAGCTTATCCCAGCGGGAGCCCCAAGAGACCCAGTACTTC
>TRBV10-3|NA|TRBJ2-6|NA
CAISGGDYSGANVLTF
TGTGCCATCAGTGGAGGGGATTACTCTGGGGCCAACGTCCTGACTTTC
>TRBV6-5|NA|TRBJ2-3|NA
CASSYGGATDTQYF
TGTGCCAGCAGTTACGGAGGGGCCACAGATACGCAGTATTTT
>TRBV20-1|NA|TRBJ1-2|NA
CSAREDYGYTF
TGCAGTGCTAGAGAAGACTATGGCTACACCTTC
>TRBV18|once|TRBJ1-6|NA
CASSPPQPTNSPLHF
TGTGCCAGCTCACCACCGCAGCCGACCAATTCACCCCTCCACTTT
>TRBV3-1/TRBV3-2|NA|TRBJ1-4|NA
CASSRPGHPEATNEKLFF
TGTGCCAGCAGCCGTCCGGGACACCCAGAGGCAACTAATGAAAAACTGTTTTTT
>TRBV6-5|NA|TRBJ1-6|NA
CASSYYNSPLHF
TGTGCCAGCAGTTACTATAATTCACCCCTCCACTTT
>TRBV30|few|TRBJ2-5|NA
CAWSVRETQYF
TGTGCCTGGAGTGTACGAGAGACCCAGTACTTC
>TRBV18|NA|TRBJ1-1|NA
CASSSSLTEAFF
TGTGCCAGCTCGTCTTCCTTAACTGAAGCTTTCTTT
>TRBV15|NA|TRBJ2-7|TRBD1
CATSRDATGTVGNYEQYF
TGTGCCACCAGCAGAGATGCTACGGGGACAGTGGGAAACTACGAGCAGTACTTC